The 9 T cell receptor beta chains listed next were all sequenced from one sample in a study of human T cells and chemical hapten exposure. One entry per CDR3 protein results from TCRdb running MiXCR on the RACE reads. The sample holds tens of thousands of distinct CDR3 sequences, 8% to 10% seen once. Time point of the sample: pre-sensitization, week 0. The sample's treatment: therapeutic diphenylcyclopropenone sensitization with weekly scalp DPC. The sample was whole blood, taken in connection with sensitization to the hapten diphenylcyclopropenone (DPC). Receptor source: a woman between 40 and 50 years old with alopecia areata. Some clones in this sample may be carry-over from other donors' samples.

This clonotype was counted at least ten times. V usage is TRBV28 and J usage is TRBJ1-6; D gene uncertain. Deletions cut 7 bases from V and 13 bases from J, with 17 bases between. There are 13 residues in the CDR3. The germline V gene has CDR1 MDHEN and CDR2 SYDVKM. The CDR3 region is CASTGRERTPLHF. CDR3 nucleotide sequence: TGTGCCAGCACCGGACGGGAAAGGACTCCCCTCCACTTT.

The chain is built from TRBV2 and TRBJ2-2; no clear D. Germline V gene sequence: CDR1 SNHLY, CDR2 FYNNEI. This CDR3 has 11 amino acids. The V gene lost 7 bases and the J gene lost 5 bases, with 5 bases spanning the gap. Here the CDR3 DNA reads TGTGCCAGCATGAATACCGGGGAGCTGTTTTTT. This codes for CASMNTGELFF.

The chain recombines TRBV12-3 or TRBV12-4 with TRBJ2-5; possible D gene TRBD1, 6 bases. This CDR3 region has 12 residues. V shed 6 bases and J shed 4 bases, with 9 bases lying between them. CDR3 in amino acids: CASRLRGETQYF. In nucleotides, the CDR3 is TGTGCCAGCAGGCTCAGGGGAGAGACCCAGTACTTC.

V gene TRBV4-3 combines with J gene TRBJ1-1; unclear D gene. V was clipped by 1 base and J by 2 bases, with 11 bases between them. This CDR3 is 15 amino acids long. The germline CDR1 and CDR2 sequences are LGHNA and YSLEER. CDR3 region: CASSQASLGNTEAFF. DNA of the CDR3: TGCGCCAGCAGCCAAGCCAGTCTAGGTAACACTGAAGCTTTCTTT.

The sample holds a few counts of this clonotype. The chain links TRBV4-1 to TRBJ2-3; unclear D gene. This CDR3 comprises 16 residues. Germline V gene sequence: CDR1 MGHRA, CDR2 YSYEKL. The ends were cut back, 3 bases at V and 5 bases at J, with 18 bases in the middle. The CDR3 sequence is CASSHQFGRGGDTQYF. Here the CDR3 DNA reads TGCGCCAGCAGCCATCAATTCGGCCGAGGTGGAGATACGCAGTATTTT.

This clonotype was seen at least ten times. The gene calls are TRBV12-3 or TRBV12-4 and TRBJ1-5, with TRBD1 matching over 9 bases. CDR3 length equals 15 residues. The J segment lost 6 bases and the V segment lost 4 bases, leaving 7 bases of the junction unmatched. The CDR3 protein is CASSWSGQGAQPQHF. CDR3 DNA: TGTGCCAGCAGTTGGTCGGGACAGGGTGCTCAGCCCCAGCATTTT.

A few counts support this clonotype. The V and J genes are TRBV19 and TRBJ1-5; D gene ambiguous. Per the germline V gene, CDR1 is LNHDA and CDR2 is SQIVND (reference sequence). Trimming took off 0 bases at V and 6 bases at J, with 6 bases between the two ends. CDR3 length: 13 amino acids. CDR3 in DNA: TGTGCCAGTAGTATAGAGGGCGCTCAGCCCCAGCATTTT. Its protein product is CASSIEGAQPQHF.

V usage is TRBV9 and J usage is TRBJ2-3; TRBD2 matches at 7 bases. The CDR3 is 17 residues long. The V gene end was trimmed by 2 bases and the J gene end by 1 base; junction bases not matched to a gene: 10. From germline, CDR1 is SGDLS and CDR2 YYNGEE. This CDR3 reads CASSVGSKRGGTDTQYF. The CDR3 DNA follows: TGTGCCAGCAGCGTGGGTTCTAAGCGGGGAGGCACAGATACGCAGTATTTT.

This clonotype was seen at least ten times. This rearrangement joins TRBV19 to TRBJ1-5; no clear D gene. V was trimmed by 3 bases and J by 0 bases, leaving 9 bases between them. Germline V gene data show CDR1 as LNHDA and CDR2 as SQIVND (reference sequence). CDR3 size: 15 residues. CDR3: CASSISSYSNQPQHF. CDR3 nucleotide sequence: TGTGCCAGTAGTATTTCCAGTTATAGCAATCAGCCCCAGCATTTT. Full variable domain (outside the CDR3, taken from reference TRBV19 and TRBJ1-5): DGGITQSPKYLFRKEGQNVTLSCEQNLNHDAMYWYRQDPGQGLRLIYYSQIVNDFQKGDIAEGYSVSREKKESFPLTVTSAQKNPTAFYLCASSISSYSNQPQHFGDGTRLSIL.